Given below is one T cell receptor (beta chain) in context. Its antigen is undetermined. This record comes from a study of T cells expressing NK-cell markers. Study details: The study sequenced eight donors, seven HCMV-seropositive and one seronegative.

A 5'RACE template switching approach incorporating UMIs was used to make TCR beta cDNA. With the 5' RACE reads reprocessed, TCRdb shows one record per CDR3 protein and no DNA. Its listing shows roughly 300,000 distinct CDR3 sequences. The study's findings and limits: These same clonotypes (in several donors) also led the CD3+CD56-NKG2C+ fraction.

Germline CDR1 reads MGHRA; CDR2 reads YSYEKL. This CDR3 has 15 residues. The J gene is TRBJ2-3, the V gene TRBV4-1; TCRdb calls TRBD1, which cannot be checked without DNA. Sequenced input: blood T cells: a sorted CD56 or NKG2C T cell subset, CD4+ or CD8+ T cells, or bulk PBMC T cells (not recorded which). This clonotype was obtained from a woman between 18 and 75 years old in good health. CDR3 sequence reads: CASSLRDSYTDTQYF.